These 3 T cell receptor beta chains came from one sample sequenced in a study of blood T cell repertoires in COVID-19. Libraries were prepared by immunoSEQ multiplex PCR; TCRdb keeps only in-frame clonotypes and omits some of them. The table has some 490,000 clones, 88% seen once. Sequences were obtained from PBMCs or T cells enriched from blood (not recorded which). All receptors derive from a woman aged 60-70 years who had recovered from COVID-19.

The chain couples TRBV24-1 to TRBJ2-1, with 9 bases matching TRBD1. CDR3 length equals 13 residues. The ends lost 9 bases at V and 7 bases at J; junction bases unmatched: 6. Per germline, CDR1 KGHDR and CDR2 SFDVKD. DNA for the CDR3: TGTGCCACCTCCACCGACAGGGGGAATGAGCAGTTCTTC. It codes for CATSTDRGNEQFF.

CDR3 region: CAIMRASAGSETQYF. DNA of the CDR3: TGTGCCATCATGCGAGCTAGCGCAGGGAGTGAGACCCAGTACTTC. The V call is TRBV10-3, the J call TRBJ2-5; maybe TRBD2 (6 bases). CDR3 length equals 15 residues. Germline lookup yields CDR1 ENHRY and CDR2 SYGVKD. V was shortened by 7 bases and J by 5 bases, with 20 bases between the two germline ends.

The J gene is TRBJ1-1, the V gene TRBV7-9; D not resolved. The CDR3 consists of 15 residues. CDR1 is SEHNR, CDR2 FQNEAQ, per germline (reference sequence). Trimming took 4 bases from V and 0 from J, leaving 12 bases between them. In DNA, the CDR3 is TGTGCCAGCAGCTACGGGGTGGTCATGAACACTGAAGCTTTCTTT. It specifies CASSYGVVMNTEAFF.